Below, one T cell receptor beta chain is given with its context. Antigen: not known. V was cut by 5 bases and J by 2 bases, with 13 bases left in between. Per germline, CDR1 LNHNV and CDR2 YYDKDF (reference sequence). The CDR3 consists of 14 residues. The sample belongs to a study of T cell responses to AZD1222 COVID-19 vaccine. Study findings and constraints: With dominance at 160-218 and 743-854, vaccine-associated CD4 TCRs spanned spike. The study identified only five to seven AZD1222 recipients as seropositive at baseline. Unmutated regions of variants are reportedly targeted by nearly half of spike-specific TCRs. White British donors predominated, females outnumbered males, and clonal diversity was possibly underestimated.

Sequencing was performed with immunoSEQ multiplex PCR; in TCRdb, only in-frame clones are kept and a portion is missing. This table has about 110,000 clones, 92% appearing once. This TCR was sampled from an adult who received the AZD1222 COVID-19 vaccine. The source was peripheral blood, collected 28 days after the second AZD1222 dose. The gene calls are TRBV15 and TRBJ2-7, with D possibly being TRBD2 (6 bases). CDR3 DNA sequence: TGTGCCACCAGCCGCCGGGACTTCACCTACGAGCAGTACTTC. It translates to CATSRRDFTYEQYF. Based on the CDR3 plus reference TRBV15 and TRBJ2-7, the full variable domain is DAMVIQNPRYQVTQFGKPVTLSCSQTLNHNVMYWYQQKSSQAPKLLFHYYDKDFNNEADTPDNFQSRRPNTSFCFLDIRSPGLGDTAMYLCATSRRDFTYEQYFGPGTRLTVT.